These 27 T cell receptor beta chains originate from one sample sequenced in a study of blood T cell repertoires in COVID-19. Profiling relied on immunoSEQ multiplex PCR, and the TCRdb table lists in-frame clones only, not all of them. The sample lists 120,000 to 150,000 clones, 75% to 90% occurring once. Material: peripheral blood. The origin of the receptors is a man in his fifties or sixties who had recovered from COVID-19.

CDR3 DNA: TGTGCCAGCAGTGACGGGAGTTCCCCATACAATCAGCCCCAGCATTTT. Translated: CASSDGSSPYNQPQHF. The chain is built from TRBV2 and TRBJ1-5; D not certain. The CDR3 loop spans 16 amino acids. Trimming took off 3 bases at V and 3 bases at J, with 15 bases between the two ends. Germline V CDR1 and CDR2: SNHLY, FYNNEI.

The chain uses TRBV3-1 (or the pseudogene TRBV3-2) and TRBJ1-6; TRBD1 aligns across 10 bases. Germline loops: CDR1 LGHDT, CDR2 YNNKEL (reference sequence). There are 13 residues in the CDR3. Losses at the gene ends were 3 bases for V and 10 bases for J; bases not matched to a gene: 0. CDR3 sequence reads: CASSQGQGSPLHF. As DNA, the CDR3 is TGTGCCAGCAGCCAGGGACAGGGGTCACCCCTCCACTTT.

This chain uses TRBV11-2 with TRBJ2-7; 9 bases are shared with TRBD1. Germline V lookup: CDR1 SGHAT, CDR2 FQNNGV. The CDR3 has 16 amino acids. J was trimmed by 3 bases and V by 4 bases; bases with no gene match: 10. The DNA for the CDR3 is TGTGCCAGCAGCTCTCTAACGGGACAGGGTATCTACGAGCAGTACTTC. The encoded protein is CASSSLTGQGIYEQYF.

The CDR3 nucleotides are TGTGCCAGCAGCTTCAAGACACGCTCCTACGAGCAGTACTTC. Its translation: CASSFKTRSYEQYF. V is TRBV7-8 and J is TRBJ2-7; D is undetermined. The germline gives CDR1 SGHVS, CDR2 FQNEAQ. This CDR3 has 14 residues. Trimming shortened V by 3 bases and J by 0 bases, and 9 bases separated the two germline ends.

The rearrangement uses TRBV6-2 or TRBV6-3 and TRBJ1-5; maybe TRBD1 (6 bases). CDR1 and CDR2 from the germline V gene are MNHEY and SVGEGT. The CDR3 length is 16 residues. Trimming stripped 3 bases from V and 0 bases from J, with 12 bases between. CDR3 region: CASSYSGTTSNQPQHF. The CDR3 DNA follows: TGTGCCAGCAGTTATTCCGGGACAACTAGCAATCAGCCCCAGCATTTT.

In this sample, this clone turned up once. The genes are TRBV3-1 (or the pseudogene TRBV3-2) and TRBJ2-5, with D possibly matching TRBD2 (5 bases). V lost 3 bases and J 2 bases, leaving 10 bases between the germline ends. The CDR3 is made up of 14 amino acids. Germline V gene lookup returns CDR1 LGHDT and CDR2 YNNKEL (reference sequence). The CDR3 nucleotides are TGTGCCAGCAGCCATACCAGCGGACAAGAGACCCAGTACTTC. Encoded protein: CASSHTSGQETQYF.

V usage is TRBV20-1 and J usage is TRBJ2-5, with D perhaps matching TRBD2 (6 bases). Trimming pared 3 bases from V and 4 bases from J, leaving 9 bases between. Germline loops: CDR1 DFQATT, CDR2 SNEGSKA (reference sequence). The CDR3 length is 12 residues. The CDR3 loop reads CSASRGGETQYF. CDR3 sequence (DNA): TGCAGTGCTAGTAGGGGAGGAGAGACCCAGTACTTC.

The sample holds one count of this clone. The chain has TRBV15 and TRBJ2-3; 9 bases align to TRBD1. The trim removed 9 bases at V and 3 bases at J, leaving 7 bases unmatched. Germline CDR1 and CDR2: LNHNV and YYDKDF (reference sequence). The CDR3 sequence is 14 residues long. CDR3 bases: TGTGCCACACAAGACAGGGGGTCGACAGATACGCAGTATTTT. Amino acid sequence: CATQDRGSTDTQYF.

This rearrangement joins TRBV21-1 to TRBJ1-2; the D call of TRBD1 is as the table states it, not checked on the DNA. TRBV21-1 is deemed a pseudogene. The CDR3 is 15 residues long. CDR3 sequence: CASSKLRGTLGGYTF. The DNA for the CDR3 is TGTGCCAGCAGCAAACTCAGGGGTACGTTAGGCGGCTACACCTTC.

The V and J genes are TRBV6-5 and TRBJ1-1; the match to TRBD1 covers 7 bases. V trimming: 8 bases; J trimming: 4 bases; junction bases outside the gene matches: 10. The CDR3 has 14 amino acids. Germline V gives CDR1 MNHEY, CDR2 SVGAGI. The CDR3 sequence: CASSEAGGTTEAFF. In DNA form, the CDR3 reads TGTGCCAGCTCAGAGGCAGGGGGTACCACTGAAGCTTTCTTT.

The chain has TRBV19 and TRBJ1-5; 7 nucleotides agree with TRBD1. V lost 6 bases to trimming and J lost 7 bases; unmatched junction nucleotides: 6. In germline, CDR1 is LNHDA, CDR2 SQIVND (reference sequence). The CDR3 has 13 amino acids. The CDR3 nucleotides are TGTGCCAGTAGCAACACAGGGGAACAGCCCCAGCATTTT. Its translation: CASSNTGEQPQHF.

In its sample, this clone was seen a few times. The genes are TRBV28 and TRBJ1-5; weak D call: TRBD1 (6 bases). The CDR3 consists of 14 residues. V was cut by 7 bases and J by 1 base, with 11 bases left in between. Germline V gene sequence: CDR1 MDHEN, CDR2 SYDVKM. The CDR3 sequence is CASKGGQSNQPQHF. Written as DNA, the CDR3 is TGTGCCAGCAAGGGGGGGCAGAGCAATCAGCCCCAGCATTTT.

This clone appeared a few times. The V and J genes are TRBV9 and TRBJ1-1; D perhaps matches TRBD1 (6 bases). CDR3 length equals 15 residues. V was trimmed by 3 bases and J by 1 base, leaving 13 bases between them. Per the germline V gene, CDR1 is SGDLS and CDR2 is YYNGEE. CDR3 nucleotides: TGTGCCAGCAGCGCGTCGGGACACAGGAACACTGAAGCTTTCTTT. The encoded protein is CASSASGHRNTEAFF.

V is TRBV25-1 and J is TRBJ2-5; no clear D gene. This CDR3 comprises 16 residues. CDR1 and CDR2 (germline): MGHDK, SYGVNS. V was cut by 1 base and J by 0 bases, with 12 bases left in between. CDR3 residues: CASSESGRSHQETQYF. The CDR3 DNA sequence: TGTGCCAGCAGTGAATCTGGCAGGTCGCACCAAGAGACCCAGTACTTC.

This sequence joins TRBV4-1 and TRBJ2-1; 11 positions match TRBD2. Trimming removed 4 bases from V and 8 bases from J; junction bases left unmatched: 13. The CDR3 is made up of 17 amino acids. The germline CDR1 and CDR2 sequences are MGHRA and YSYEKL. The CDR3 is CASSPPRGSGGVDEQFF. Here the CDR3 DNA reads TGCGCCAGCAGCCCCCCCCGGGGTAGCGGGGGGGTTGATGAGCAGTTCTTC.

The chain recombines TRBV7-2 with TRBJ1-5, with 8 bases matching TRBD1. J was trimmed by 3 bases and V by 5 bases; bases with no gene match: 6. CDR3 length: 15 residues. Looked up from germline, CDR1 is SGHTA and CDR2 is FQGNSA. CDR3 loop: CASSPGQGYNQPQHF. DNA of the CDR3: TGTGCCAGCAGCCCTGGACAGGGTTACAATCAGCCCCAGCATTTT.

V and J are TRBV5-1 and TRBJ2-5, with D possibly matching TRBD1 (6 bases). Trimming removed 4 bases at V and 2 bases at J, with 9 bases between. There are 13 residues in the CDR3. Germline V gene sequence: CDR1 SGHRS, CDR2 YFSETQ. CDR3 in DNA: TGCGCCAGCAGCATAGGACAGCAAGAGACCCAGTACTTC. Encoded protein: CASSIGQQETQYF.

This clone was picked up many times. In nucleotides, the CDR3 is TGCGCCCAGGGAGGGAACACTGAAGCTTTCTTT. It yields the protein CAQGGNTEAFF. The chain links TRBV5-1 to TRBJ1-1; tentative D call: TRBD1 (5 bases). Per the germline V gene, CDR1 is SGHRS and CDR2 is YFSETQ. Trimming took 10 bases from V and 1 from J, leaving 8 bases between them. The CDR3 has 11 amino acids.

J is TRBJ1-5 and V is TRBV2, with D possibly being TRBD1 (5 bases). Trimming cost V 8 bases and J 4 bases, with 15 bases left between them. CDR3 length: 14 residues. CDR1 and CDR2 (germline): SNHLY, FYNNEI. CDR3 loop: CASGGGNGNQPQHF. In DNA, the CDR3 is TGTGCCAGCGGGGGGGGAAACGGGAATCAGCCCCAGCATTTT.

The V gene is TRBV11-2, the J gene TRBJ1-2; a possible D gene is TRBD1 (5 bases). CDR3 length: 13 amino acids. Germline values: CDR1 SGHAT, CDR2 FQNNGV. The V end was cut by 3 bases, the J end by 3 bases, with 8 bases between. For the CDR3, the DNA is TGTGCCAGCAGCTTTTCGGGGGACTATGGCTACACCTTC. This codes for CASSFSGDYGYTF.

The CDR3 coding sequence is TGTGCCAGCAGTGAGACTAGACTAGGACGTCGAGGAGAGACCCAGTACTTC. Protein product: CASSETRLGRRGETQYF. The chain has TRBV6-1 and TRBJ2-5; D might be TRBD2 (6 bases). The CDR3 has 17 amino acids. The V end lost 3 bases, the J end lost 4 bases, and 21 bases lay between the germline ends. Germline CDR1 MNHNS, CDR2 SASEGT.

V is TRBV1 and J is TRBJ1-3; the table's D call TRBD1 went unverified against the DNA. TRBV1 is a pseudogene. The CDR3 sequence is 17 residues long. The CDR3: CTSSRHNRGRAGNTIYF. Written as DNA, the CDR3 is TGCACCAGCAGCCGCCACAACAGGGGGCGAGCAGGAAACACCATATATTTT.

This rearrangement joins TRBV27 to TRBJ2-3, with a weak D call TRBD1 (5 bases). The CDR3 runs to 17 residues. Germline CDR1 is MNHEY and CDR2 is SMNVEV (reference sequence). Trimming removed 2 bases from V and 8 bases from J, with 23 bases in between. CDR3 sequence (DNA): TGTGCCAGCAGTTTAAGCATTAGGCAGGGTCCCGGCTTTACGCAGTATTTT. Translation gives CASSLSIRQGPGFTQYF.

The chain couples TRBV9 to TRBJ2-2; possibly TRBD2 for D (7 bases). The CDR3 sequence is 16 residues long. Germline loops: CDR1 SGDLS, CDR2 YYNGEE. Deletions cut 0 bases from V and 3 bases from J, with 12 bases between. The CDR3: CASSVVGGAYTGELFF. CDR3 in DNA: TGTGCCAGCAGCGTAGTAGGGGGGGCGTACACCGGGGAGCTGTTTTTT.

The chain joins TRBV24-1 to TRBJ2-5; D is undetermined. With 0 bases removed from V and 2 bases from J, the gap between germline ends came to 9 bases. Germline CDR1 KGHDR, CDR2 SFDVKD. CDR3 size: 15 residues. CDR3 DNA sequence: TGTGCCACCAGTGATTTGAACAGAAATCAAGAGACCCAGTACTTC. This sequence encodes CATSDLNRNQETQYF.

J is TRBJ1-1 and V is TRBV5-1; D is unclear. Germline V lookup: CDR1 SGHRS, CDR2 YFSETQ. The CDR3 consists of 17 residues. The V and J ends lost 4 bases and 3 bases respectively, with 22 bases between them. CDR3 DNA: TGCGCCAGCAGCCAGGATGGTAGACAAACTTCGGACACTGAAGCTTTCTTT. Protein sequence: CASSQDGRQTSDTEAFF. The variable domain in full, with the rest retrieved from reference TRBV5-1 and TRBJ1-1, is KAGVTQTPRYLIKTRGQQVTLSCSPISGHRSVSWYQQTPGQGLQFLFEYFSETQRNKGNFPGRFSGRQFSNSRSEMNVSTLELGDSALYLCASSQDGRQTSDTEAFFGQGTRLTVV.

V is TRBV5-1 and J is TRBJ1-1, with D tentatively TRBD1 (5 bases). In germline, CDR1 is SGHRS, CDR2 YFSETQ. There are 16 residues in the CDR3. Trimming pared 3 bases from V and 1 base from J, leaving 16 bases between. DNA of the CDR3: TGCGCCAGCAGCTACCGAGGCGGGGGGAAGAACACTGAAGCTTTCTTT. Translating it yields CASSYRGGGKNTEAFF.